The T cell receptor beta chain described here comes from a study of cytomegalovirus exposure and HLA in healthy donors. A few counts support this clone. Its antigen is undetermined. Germline V gives CDR1 SGDLS, CDR2 YYNGEE. The CDR3 is 12 residues long. Trimming stripped 3 bases from V and 4 bases from J, with 7 bases between. Primers for the PCR totalled 60 Vbeta and 13 Jbeta. Clones were read by immunoSEQ multiplex PCR, and TCRdb kept only the in-frame ones, dropping some. The sample consists of approximately 140,000 clones, around 79% of them appearing once. Study results and caveats: The availability of immune exposure information extended only to CMV serostatus. When the data were analyzed later, several of the most significant clusters appeared to be linked to common viral pathogens. Researchers reported that a few CMV-associated chains were confirmed in vitro as CMV antigen-specific. Reportedly, cytomegalovirus status was diagnosed with high sensitivity and specificity.

The chain links TRBV9 to TRBJ1-2, with D tentatively TRBD1 (6 bases). The material sequenced was PBMCs. The source is a male donor in good health and CMV-seronegative. The CDR3 nucleotides read TGTGCCAGCAGCGGGACAGTCTATGGCTACACCTTC. Translated: CASSGTVYGYTF.